Included here is one TCR beta chain sequence, with context. Which antigen it targets is not known. Base quality data are lacking; no much larger clone is found one base away. CDR1 and CDR2 were assigned from the germline V gene as MGHRA and YSYEKL. The junction shows trimming of 1 base on V and 1 base on J, and the gene matches do not reach 4 bases of it. The CDR3, cysteine through phenylalanine, is 15 amino acids long. Only the CDR3 part of the read is kept: 45 bases, read in frame from the first base. This specimen belongs to a study of OX40 agonist ivuxolimab in advanced cancers. In terms of the full investigation: Ivuxolimab, which targeted the costimulatory receptor OX40 (CD134), was an agonistic, fully human IgG2 monoclonal antibody. Intravenous ivuxolimab was administered to patients every 2 weeks at six dose levels: 0.01, 0.1, 0.3, 1.5, 3 and 10 mg/kg. Among the roughly 50 dose-escalation patients, around 20 had hepatocellular carcinoma, approximately 15 melanoma, 9 renal cell carcinoma and 9 head and neck cancer. In the dose-escalation cohort, approximately 83% of patients were male, and the mean age was roughly 56 years with a range of roughly 20 to 85. Patients were allowed to have had prior anti-PD-1, anti-PD-L1 or anti-CTLA-4 therapy, and approximately 40% of the dose-escalation patients had previously received checkpoint inhibitors. Three dose-escalation patients achieved partial responses, one with hepatocellular carcinoma and two with cutaneous melanoma. The point of sequencing TCRbeta in the periphery was to test whether ivuxolimab changed TCR sequence diversity and drove clonal T-cell expansion. The monotherapy dose-escalation portion (N ≈ 57 patients) of the phase I ivuxolimab trial is reported in the paper. Broad study findings and their caveats: The antigen specificity of the peripheral T cells that underwent clonal expansion was not determined. On average, CD8+ T cells showed more expanded clones than CD4+ T cells after ivuxolimab. Low levels of normalized T-cell clonal expansion were also seen in some nonresponding patients. At doses of 0.1 to 3.0 mg/kg, clonal expansion of both CD4+ and CD8+ blood T cells was observed from baseline to week 6. Partial responders in the 0.1-3.0 mg/kg groups had among the lowest normalized peripheral clonal expansion, especially among CD8+ T cells.

Patients with a history of autoimmune disease or receiving systemic immunosuppression were excluded from the trial. Peripheral blood for TCR sequencing was drawn from every dose cohort at baseline, at cycle 4 day 1 and at cycle 7 day 1. The samples were drawn from a first-in-human, open-label, multicenter phase I dose-escalation trial of ivuxolimab. Adults with locally advanced or metastatic melanoma, renal cell, hepatocellular, or head and neck squamous cell carcinoma were enrolled in the trial. Before TCR sequencing, CD4+ T cells and CD8+ T cells were sorted from peripheral blood as separate populations. To sequence the TCRbeta CDR3 region, genomic DNA was isolated from the sorted cells. The immunoSEQ Assay was used to sequence the TCRbeta CDR3 regions. TCRdb mirrors the immuneACCESS table, restricted to in-frame sequences. Some clones are absent from its copies; in checked studies, under half trace to an unresolved V gene, and the reason for the others is unknown. The sample table records about 36,000 clones; roughly 84% of these occur just once. Of the sample, around 10% is held by the ten largest clones.

This chain is built from TRBV4-1 and TRBJ2-7, with 7 middle bases fitting TRBD2. The sample in question was CD4+ or CD8+ T cells sorted from blood, obtained in a trial of the OX40 agonist ivuxolimab. The receptor's source is an adult with an advanced solid tumor such as melanoma, head and neck, liver or kidney cancer. CDR3 protein: CASSQGGRGSYEQYF. The DNA sequence is given as TGCGCCAGCAGCCAAGGAGGGAGGGGTTCCTACGAGCAGTACTTC.